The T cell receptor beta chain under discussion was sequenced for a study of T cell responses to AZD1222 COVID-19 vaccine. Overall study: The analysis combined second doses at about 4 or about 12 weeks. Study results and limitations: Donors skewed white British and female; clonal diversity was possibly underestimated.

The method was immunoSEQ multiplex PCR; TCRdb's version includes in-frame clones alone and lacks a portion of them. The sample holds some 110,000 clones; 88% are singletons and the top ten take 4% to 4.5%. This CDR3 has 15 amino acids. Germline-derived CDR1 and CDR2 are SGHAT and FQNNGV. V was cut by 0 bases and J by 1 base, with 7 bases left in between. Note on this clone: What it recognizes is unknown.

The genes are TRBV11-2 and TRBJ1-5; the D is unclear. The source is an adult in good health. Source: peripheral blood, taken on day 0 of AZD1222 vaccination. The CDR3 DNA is TGTGCCAGCAGCTTAGATGGGAAAAGCAATCAGCCCCAGCATTTT. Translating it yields CASSLDGKSNQPQHF.